The entry below describes one T cell receptor (beta chain). Antigen: not known. Each donor's blood draw was 7.5 to 10 milliliters of peripheral blood. Sample-barcoded 5' priming and a J-beta primer mix drove a second PCR of roughly 6 to 12 cycles. TCRdb re-analysed the 5' RACE reads in MiXCR, keeping a single row per CDR3 protein. The sample has some 930,000 distinct CDR3 sequences, just under 30% seen once. The data belong to a study of blood T cells in healthy people across ages. The study, taken as a whole, reports: Donor CMV status, an unknown factor, possibly confounded changes in expanded clonotypes.

Deletions cut 3 bases from V and 2 bases from J, with 19 bases between. Germline lookup yields CDR1 MDHEN and CDR2 SYDVKM. The length of the CDR3 is 17 residues. These data were likewise used in another study, on T cells of mothers and their children.

The receptor's source is a woman between 35 and 50 years old in good health. The rearrangement uses TRBV28 and TRBJ2-5; TRBD2 might be the D (6 bases). The specimen sequenced was blood. CDR3 residues: CASSLVGREDRQETQYF. The CDR3 coding sequence is TGTGCCAGCAGTTTGGTGGGCAGGGAGGATAGACAAGAGACCCAGTACTTC.